This entry concerns a single T cell receptor beta chain. V was pared by 5 bases and J by 3 bases, with 5 bases of the junction left unmatched. There are 14 residues in the CDR3. Germline V gives CDR1 SEHNR, CDR2 FQNEAQ (reference sequence). Assay: immunoSEQ multiplex PCR; the TCRdb copy retains only in-frame clones and omits some. This sample has around 94,000 clones, with about 82% found just once. These data come from a study of radiation and T cells in renal cell carcinoma. Noted time point: blood 4 weeks post-SBRT, at nephrectomy. Documented treatment: 15 Gy SBRT to primary tumor, nephrectomy 4 weeks later.

The chain employs TRBV7-9 and TRBJ2-5, with 8 bases fitting TRBD2. The starting material was blood, obtained from a patient whose treatment included radiotherapy and nephrectomy. This receptor was identified in a middle-aged man with renal cell carcinoma. CDR3 loop: CASSPSGGEETQYF. The DNA of the CDR3 is TGTGCCAGCAGCCCGAGCGGGGGAGAAGAGACCCAGTACTTC.